Shown below are 13 T cell receptor beta chains from a single sample sequenced in a study of T cell responses to AZD1222 COVID-19 vaccine. Profiling relied on immunoSEQ multiplex PCR, and the TCRdb table lists in-frame clones only, not all of them. The sample contains about 180,000 clones, 80% to 95% of which appear only once. Sequences were derived from peripheral blood, sampled 28 days after the second AZD1222 dose. The receptors stem from an adult who received the AZD1222 COVID-19 vaccine.

The chain links TRBV19 to TRBJ2-2; no clear D gene. The ends were cut back, 1 base at V and 3 bases at J, with 12 bases in the middle. Germline CDR1 and CDR2: LNHDA and SQIVND (reference sequence). This CDR3 is built from 16 residues. The CDR3 coding sequence is TGTGCCAGTAGTATAGGACCGACACCCGACACCGGGGAGCTGTTTTTT. It is translated as CASSIGPTPDTGELFF.

This sequence joins TRBV7-9 and TRBJ2-1, with D hard to call. This CDR3 spans 15 amino acids. CDR1 SEHNR and CDR2 FQNEAQ come from the germline V gene (reference sequence). The CDR3 region has the DNA TGTGCTTCCAGCCGGAGAGCTAACTCCTACAATGAGCAGTTCTTC. This encodes CASSRRANSYNEQFF.

The V and J genes are TRBV10-3 and TRBJ1-5; D might be TRBD1 (6 bases). Looked up from germline, CDR1 is ENHRY and CDR2 is SYGVKD. CDR3 size: 22 residues. Trimming took 3 bases from V and 4 from J, leaving 34 bases between them. CDR3: CAISDTGGVGHAGGRGNQPQHF. In DNA form, the CDR3 reads TGTGCCATCAGTGATACGGGAGGGGTAGGGCACGCCGGGGGGCGTGGTAATCAGCCCCAGCATTTT.

This chain's CDR3 is CASSQDGDGSEAFF. The CDR3, as DNA: TGCGCCAGCAGCCAAGACGGAGACGGATCTGAAGCTTTCTTT. The chain links TRBV4-1 to TRBJ1-1; D remains ambiguous. The CDR3 contains 14 residues. Germline V gene sequence: CDR1 MGHRA, CDR2 YSYEKL. The ends were cut back, 0 bases at V and 6 bases at J, with 11 bases in the middle.

The V gene is TRBV4-3, the J gene TRBJ2-1, with 8 bases aligning to TRBD1. The germline V gene has CDR1 LGHNA and CDR2 YSLEER. The CDR3 is 17 amino acids. V shed 0 bases, J shed 9 bases, and the junction held 13 bases outside the gene matches. The chain's CDR3 is CASSQDTWGRGQSEQFF. Written as DNA, the CDR3 is TGCGCCAGCAGCCAAGATACCTGGGGCAGGGGGCAAAGTGAGCAGTTCTTC.

CDR3 protein: CASSLGVYIGGGEQYF. As DNA, the CDR3 is TGTGCCAGCAGTCTAGGGGTTTATATCGGGGGAGGAGAGCAGTACTTC. The chain is built from TRBV11-2 and TRBJ2-7; possibly TRBD2 for D (6 bases). There are 16 residues in the CDR3. The germline V gene has CDR1 SGHAT and CDR2 FQNNGV. V lost 6 bases and J 7 bases, leaving 25 bases between the germline ends.

A word on this clone: The junction departs from the called germline gene at one end, perhaps through a read error. The V and J genes are TRBV12-5 and TRBJ1-1; D uncertain. This CDR3 comprises 12 residues. CDR1 is LGHNT, CDR2 FRNRAP, per germline. The CDR3 sequence: CASGLSEGPLEF. The DNA for the CDR3 is TGTGCTAGTGGTTTGTCAGAGGGCCCTCTTGAGTTT. The complete variable domain, with remaining parts taken from reference TRBV12-5 and TRBJ1-1, reads DARVTQTPRHKVTEMGQEVTMRCQPILGHNTVFWYRQTMMQGLELLAYFRNRAPLDDSGMPKDRFSAEMPDATLATLKIQPSEPRDSAVYFCASGLSEGPLEFGQGTRLTVV.

This clone was observed a single time. The CDR3 loop reads CASSSSGAIDTF. DNA for the CDR3: TGTGCCAGCAGTTCCTCAGGGGCGATTGACACCTTC. This chain joins TRBV12-3 or TRBV12-4 and TRBJ1-2; possibly TRBD1 for D (6 bases). Trimming took off 4 bases at V and 12 bases at J, with 15 bases between the two ends. This CDR3 has 12 residues.

This clone was picked up one time. The V and J genes are TRBV12-3 or TRBV12-4 and TRBJ2-7; D unclear. Trimming shortened V by 5 bases and J by 7 bases, and 15 bases separated the two germline ends. CDR3 length equals 13 residues. CDR3 loop: CASSVGQIGEQYF. CDR3 DNA: TGTGCCAGCAGTGTAGGCCAAATCGGGGAGCAGTACTTC.

This chain connects TRBV9 to TRBJ2-5; unclear D gene. Germline V gene data show CDR1 as SGDLS and CDR2 as YYNGEE. The CDR3 extends over 15 amino acids. Between the trimmed V and J ends, which lost 0 bases and 2 bases, there was a span of 11 bases. CDR3 region: CASSVGGRTQETQYF. The CDR3, as DNA: TGTGCCAGCAGCGTAGGTGGGCGTACGCAAGAGACCCAGTACTTC.

This sequence joins TRBV5-8 and TRBJ2-1; 15 bases are shared with TRBD2. The V gene's germline CDR1 is SGHTS and CDR2 YDEGEE. The CDR3 is 17 amino acids. V lost 4 bases to trimming and J lost 4 bases; unmatched junction nucleotides: 6. This CDR3 reads CASSLGLAGGPYNEQFF. In nucleotides, the CDR3 is TGTGCCAGCAGCCTAGGACTAGCGGGAGGGCCATACAATGAGCAGTTCTTC.

V is TRBV2 and J is TRBJ2-3; D unresolved. V lost 10 bases and J lost 6, with 11 bases in between. This CDR3 is built from 11 residues. The germline V gene has CDR1 SNHLY and CDR2 FYNNEI. The chain's CDR3 is CAISAVDTQYF. CDR3 coding DNA: TGTGCCATCTCTGCTGTGGATACGCAGTATTTT.

The rearrangement uses TRBV6-5 and TRBJ2-5, with TRBD1 as a possible D gene (6 bases). Germline V lookup: CDR1 MNHEY, CDR2 SVGAGI. Trimming cost V 6 bases and J 3 bases, with 17 bases left between them. CDR3 length: 15 residues. The CDR3 DNA follows: TGTGCCAGCAGGCCGATGGCAGGGGTAGAAGAGACCCAGTACTTC. It encodes CASRPMAGVEETQYF.